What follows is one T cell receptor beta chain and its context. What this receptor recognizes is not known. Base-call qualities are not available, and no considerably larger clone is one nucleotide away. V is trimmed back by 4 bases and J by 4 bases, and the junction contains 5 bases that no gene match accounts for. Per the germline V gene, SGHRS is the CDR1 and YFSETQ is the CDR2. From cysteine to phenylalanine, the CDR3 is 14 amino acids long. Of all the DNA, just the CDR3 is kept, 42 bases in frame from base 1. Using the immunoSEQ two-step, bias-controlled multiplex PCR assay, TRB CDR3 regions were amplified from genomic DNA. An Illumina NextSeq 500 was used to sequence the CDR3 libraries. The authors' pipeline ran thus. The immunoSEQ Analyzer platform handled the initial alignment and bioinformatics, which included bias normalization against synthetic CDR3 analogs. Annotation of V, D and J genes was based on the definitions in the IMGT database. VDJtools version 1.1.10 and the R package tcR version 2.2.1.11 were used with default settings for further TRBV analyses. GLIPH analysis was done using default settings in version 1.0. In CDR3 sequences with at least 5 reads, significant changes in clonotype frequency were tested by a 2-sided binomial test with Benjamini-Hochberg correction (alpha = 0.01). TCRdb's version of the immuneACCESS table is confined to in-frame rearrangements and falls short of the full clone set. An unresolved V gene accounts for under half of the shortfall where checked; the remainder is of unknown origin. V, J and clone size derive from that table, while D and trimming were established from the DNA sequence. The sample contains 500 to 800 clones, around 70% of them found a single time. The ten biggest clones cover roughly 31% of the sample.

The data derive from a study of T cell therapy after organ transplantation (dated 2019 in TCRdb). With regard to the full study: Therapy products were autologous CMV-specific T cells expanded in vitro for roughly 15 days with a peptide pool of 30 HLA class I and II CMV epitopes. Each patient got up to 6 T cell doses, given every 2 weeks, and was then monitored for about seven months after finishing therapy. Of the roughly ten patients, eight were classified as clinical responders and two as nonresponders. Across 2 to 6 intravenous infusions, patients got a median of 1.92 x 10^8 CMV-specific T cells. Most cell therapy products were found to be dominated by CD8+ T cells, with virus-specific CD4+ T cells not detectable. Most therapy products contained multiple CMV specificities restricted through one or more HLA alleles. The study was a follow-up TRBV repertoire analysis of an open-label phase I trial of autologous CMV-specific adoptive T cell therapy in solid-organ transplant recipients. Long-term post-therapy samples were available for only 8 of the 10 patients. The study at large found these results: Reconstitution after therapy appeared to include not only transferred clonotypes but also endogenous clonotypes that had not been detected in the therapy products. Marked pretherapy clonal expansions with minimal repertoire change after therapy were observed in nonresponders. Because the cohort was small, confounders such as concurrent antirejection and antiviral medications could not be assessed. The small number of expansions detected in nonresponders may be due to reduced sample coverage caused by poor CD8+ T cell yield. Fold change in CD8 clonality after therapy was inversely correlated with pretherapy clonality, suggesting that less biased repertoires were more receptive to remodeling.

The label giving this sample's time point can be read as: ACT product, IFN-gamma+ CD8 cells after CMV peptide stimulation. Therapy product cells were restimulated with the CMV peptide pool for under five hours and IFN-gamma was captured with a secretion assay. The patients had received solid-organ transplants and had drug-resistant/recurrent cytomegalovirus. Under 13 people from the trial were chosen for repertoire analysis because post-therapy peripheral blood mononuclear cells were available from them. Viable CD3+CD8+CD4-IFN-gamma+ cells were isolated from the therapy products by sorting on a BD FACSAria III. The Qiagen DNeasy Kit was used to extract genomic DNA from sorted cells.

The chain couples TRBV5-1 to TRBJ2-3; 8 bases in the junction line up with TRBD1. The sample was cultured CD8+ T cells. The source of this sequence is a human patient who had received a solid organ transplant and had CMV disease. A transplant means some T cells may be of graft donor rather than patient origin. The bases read TGCGCCAGCAGCACAGGACAGGGTGCAGATACGCAGTATTTT. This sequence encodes CASSTGQGADTQYF.